This record concerns one TCR beta chain sequence. Its antigen is not known. With 3 bases removed from V and 6 bases from J, the gap between germline ends came to 18 bases. Germline V lookup: CDR1 LNHDA, CDR2 SQIVND (reference sequence). The CDR3 loop spans 16 amino acids. As for time point: week 35, safety follow-up. It was 300 ug of mutant IDH1 20-mer peptide that made up each vaccine dose, given with topical imiquimod. The patients were given eight vaccinations, one each in weeks 1, 3, 5, 7, 11, 15, 19 and 23. This sample was included in a study of a mutant IDH1 vaccine in newly diagnosed glioma. About the research overall: Earlier care involved radiotherapy, temozolomide, or both, and the majority received both. In the visit schedule, V12 fell in week 35, while V13 fell in week 47.

TCRdb's copy holds only in-frame clones and misses some; the assay was immunoSEQ multiplex PCR. The sample consists of fewer than 90,000 clones, 84% of them appearing once. This chain uses TRBV19 with TRBJ1-5; D is possibly TRBD1 (5 bases). The sequence derives from a man between 18 and 29 years old with glioma. This specimen was PBMCs, taken from a glioma patient whose treatment included an IDH1 peptide vaccine. The CDR3 DNA reads TGTGCCAGTAGTATCTGGCCCCCAGGGAGATCTCAGCCCCAGCATTTT. Protein product: CASSIWPPGRSQPQHF.